The TCR beta chain under discussion was sequenced for a study of blood T cell repertoires in COVID-19. Original processing notes: Amplification from reference gene primers served as the basis for estimated nucleated cell counts. Only in-frame clones appear in the TCRdb table, and some are missing; sequencing was by immunoSEQ multiplex PCR. V and J calls and clone size follow that table, whereas D and trimming were derived from the DNA. The data show 35,000 to 50,000 clones, approximately 71% seen once. The CDR3 has 12 residues. Germline CDR1 SQVTM, CDR2 ANQGSEA. J gave up 5 bases and V 4 bases, and 1 base lay outside the gene matches.

The receptor was isolated from a man older than 75 with acute or convalescent COVID-19. The chain has TRBV29-1 and TRBJ1-2; 10 bases line up with TRBD1. The sequenced material came from peripheral blood. CDR3 region: CSVAGQGYGYTF. For the CDR3, the DNA is TGCAGCGTTGCGGGACAGGGGTATGGCTACACCTTC.